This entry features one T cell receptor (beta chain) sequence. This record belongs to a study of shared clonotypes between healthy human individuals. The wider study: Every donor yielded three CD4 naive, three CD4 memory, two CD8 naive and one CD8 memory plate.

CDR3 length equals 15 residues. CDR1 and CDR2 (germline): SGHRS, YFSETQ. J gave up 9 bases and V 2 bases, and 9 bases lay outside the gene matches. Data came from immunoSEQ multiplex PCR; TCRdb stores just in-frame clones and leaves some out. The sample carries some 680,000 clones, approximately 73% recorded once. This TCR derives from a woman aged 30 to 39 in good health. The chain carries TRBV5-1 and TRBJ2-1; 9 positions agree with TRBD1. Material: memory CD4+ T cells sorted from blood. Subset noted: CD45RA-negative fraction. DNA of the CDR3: TGCGCCAGCAGCTTTGGGGACAGGGAAGGGAGTGAGCAGTTCTTC. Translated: CASSFGDREGSEQFF.